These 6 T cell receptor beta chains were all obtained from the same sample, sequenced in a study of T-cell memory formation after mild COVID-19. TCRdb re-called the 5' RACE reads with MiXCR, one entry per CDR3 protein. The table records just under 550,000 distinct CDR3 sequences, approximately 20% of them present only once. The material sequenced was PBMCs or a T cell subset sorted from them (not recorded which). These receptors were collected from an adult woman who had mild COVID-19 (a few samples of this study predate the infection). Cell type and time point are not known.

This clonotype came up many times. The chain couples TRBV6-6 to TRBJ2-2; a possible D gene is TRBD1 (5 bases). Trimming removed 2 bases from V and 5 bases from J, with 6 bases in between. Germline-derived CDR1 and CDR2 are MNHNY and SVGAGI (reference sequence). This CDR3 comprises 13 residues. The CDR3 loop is CASSYRGTGELFF. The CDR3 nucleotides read TGTGCCAGCAGTTACAGGGGTACCGGGGAGCTGTTTTTT.

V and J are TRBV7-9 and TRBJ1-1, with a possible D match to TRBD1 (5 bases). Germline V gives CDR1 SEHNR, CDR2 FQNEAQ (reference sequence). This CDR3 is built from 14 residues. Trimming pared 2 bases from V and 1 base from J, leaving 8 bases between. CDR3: CASSLWGQNTEAFF. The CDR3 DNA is TGTGCCAGCAGCTTATGGGGCCAGAACACTGAAGCTTTCTTT.

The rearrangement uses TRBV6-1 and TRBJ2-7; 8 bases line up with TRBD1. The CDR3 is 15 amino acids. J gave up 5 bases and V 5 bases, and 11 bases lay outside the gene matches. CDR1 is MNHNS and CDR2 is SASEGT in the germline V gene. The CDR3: CASSSWTGNIDEQYF. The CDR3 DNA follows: TGTGCCAGCAGTTCATGGACAGGGAACATAGACGAGCAGTACTTC.

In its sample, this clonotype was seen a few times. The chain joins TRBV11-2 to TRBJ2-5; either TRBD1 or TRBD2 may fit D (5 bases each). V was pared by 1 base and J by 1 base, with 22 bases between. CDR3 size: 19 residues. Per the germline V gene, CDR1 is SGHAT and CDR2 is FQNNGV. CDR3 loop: CASSLVARDRDTSQETQYF. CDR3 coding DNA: TGTGCCAGCAGCTTAGTGGCTCGGGACCGCGATACAAGCCAAGAGACCCAGTACTTC.

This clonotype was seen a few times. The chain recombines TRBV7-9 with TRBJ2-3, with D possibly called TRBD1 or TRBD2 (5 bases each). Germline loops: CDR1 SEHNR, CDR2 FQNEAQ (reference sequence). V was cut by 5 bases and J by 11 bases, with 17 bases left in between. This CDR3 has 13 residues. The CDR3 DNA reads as TGTGCCAGCAGCCCCCAGGGAGTGGAAGTGCAGTATTTT. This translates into CASSPQGVEVQYF.

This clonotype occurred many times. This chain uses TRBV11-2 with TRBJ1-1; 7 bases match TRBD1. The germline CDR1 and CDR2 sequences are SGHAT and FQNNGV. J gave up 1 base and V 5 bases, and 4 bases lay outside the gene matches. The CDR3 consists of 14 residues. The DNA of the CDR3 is TGTGCCAGCAGCCCCCGGGACAGGAACACTGAAGCTTTCTTT. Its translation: CASSPRDRNTEAFF.